This T cell receptor beta chain is from a study of beta chain features in type 1 diabetes. In the study overall: Cells sorted and examined across all samples totaled more than 95,000,000. Study-wide points: All four CD4+ subsets from Type 1 diabetes patients carried moderately but significantly shorter TCRB CDR3s. A potential PCR bias toward shorter templates would be equal in patient and control samples.

The germline CDR1 and CDR2 sequences are SGHAT and FQNNGV. Trimming left V 3 bases short and J 1 base short, with 0 bases between. The CDR3 is 11 amino acids. This clone has only a few counts. As yet, its antigen is unknown. This may arise from a read error, as a much more abundant clone is one base away. Other DNA sequences in the same sample also yield this CDR3. The study reverse transcribed the entire isolated RNA, so it sequenced expressed TCRB transcripts. An average near 3.57 million reads came from naive, central memory and regulatory T cell samples. Assay used: immunoSEQ multiplex PCR; TCRdb lists only in-frame clones, some missing. The sample holds 970,000 or so clones; about a sixth are singletons and the top ten take about 0.02%.

Input material: naive CD4+ T cells from blood. The rearrangement links TRBV11-2 to TRBJ2-5; D not resolved. The receptor's source is a woman younger than 30 in good health. The chain's CDR3 is CASSFQETQYF. CDR3 in DNA: TGTGCCAGCAGCTTCCAAGAGACCCAGTACTTC. The whole variable domain, filled in from reference TRBV11-2 and TRBJ2-5, reads EAGVAQSPRYKIIEKRQSVAFWCNPISGHATLYWYQQILGQGPKLLIQFQNNGVVDDSQLPKDRFSAERLKGVDSTLKIQPAKLEDSAVYLCASSFQETQYFGPGTRLLVL.